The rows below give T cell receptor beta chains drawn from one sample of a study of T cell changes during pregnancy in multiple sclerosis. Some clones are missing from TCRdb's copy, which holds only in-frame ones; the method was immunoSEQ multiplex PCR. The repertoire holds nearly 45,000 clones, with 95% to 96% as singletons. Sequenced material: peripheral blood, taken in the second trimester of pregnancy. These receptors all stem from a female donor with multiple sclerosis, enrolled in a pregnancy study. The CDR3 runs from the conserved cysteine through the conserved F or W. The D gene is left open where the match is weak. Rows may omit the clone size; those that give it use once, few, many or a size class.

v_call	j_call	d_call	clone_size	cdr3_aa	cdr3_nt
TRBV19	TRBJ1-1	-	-	CASSDRTASTEAFF	TGTGCCAGTAGTGACCGGACAGCTTCGACTGAAGCTTTCTTT
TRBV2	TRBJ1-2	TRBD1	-	CASMDRSYDGYTF	TGTGCCAGCATGGACAGGAGTTACGATGGCTACACCTTC
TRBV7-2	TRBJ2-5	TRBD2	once	CASRGGQETQYF	TGTGCCAGCCGCGGGGGGCAAGAGACCCAGTACTTC
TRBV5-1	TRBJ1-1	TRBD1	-	CASSPGTGMAFAEAFF	TGCGCCAGCAGCCCGGGGACAGGGATGGCATTCGCTGAAGCTTTCTTT
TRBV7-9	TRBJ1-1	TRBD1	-	CASSNRTGGRDTEAFF	TGTGCCAGCAGTAACCGGACAGGGGGAAGGGACACTGAAGCTTTCTTT
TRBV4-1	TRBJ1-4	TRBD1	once	CASSQSGTGVEKLFF	TGCGCCAGCAGCCAAAGCGGGACAGGGGTCGAAAAACTGTTTTTT
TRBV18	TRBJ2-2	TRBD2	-	CASSASGTTSLNTGELFF	TGTGCCAGCTCAGCGTCCGGGACTACTAGCCTGAACACCGGGGAGCTGTTTTTT
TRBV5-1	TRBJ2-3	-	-	CASSLETPTDTQYF	TGCGCCAGCAGCTTGGAGACACCTACAGATACGCAGTATTTT
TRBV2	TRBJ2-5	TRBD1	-	CASGDPGQEARETQYF	TGTGCCAGCGGGGACCCCGGACAGGAGGCCCGGGAGACCCAGTACTTC
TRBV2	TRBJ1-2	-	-	CASSNLRGDYGYTF	TGTGCCAGCAGTAATCTGCGGGGTGACTATGGCTACACCTTC
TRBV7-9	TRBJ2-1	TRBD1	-	CASSLDRGLVIYNEQFF	TGTGCCAGCAGCTTAGACAGGGGCCTTGTGATATACAATGAGCAGTTCTTC
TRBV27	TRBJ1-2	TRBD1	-	CASSPLTGSGINGYTF	TGTGCCAGCAGTCCGTTGACAGGGTCGGGTATAAATGGCTACACCTTC
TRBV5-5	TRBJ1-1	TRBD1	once	CASSLVGQGATEAFF	TGTGCCAGCAGCTTGGTTGGGCAGGGGGCAACTGAAGCTTTCTTT
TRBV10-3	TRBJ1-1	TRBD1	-	CAITAGGWGTEAFF	TGTGCCATCACGGCAGGGGGCTGGGGCACTGAAGCTTTCTTT
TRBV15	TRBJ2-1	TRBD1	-	CATSRRDRGINEQFF	TGTGCCACCAGCAGACGGGACAGGGGCATCAATGAGCAGTTCTTC
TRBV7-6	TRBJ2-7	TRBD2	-	CASSLGLANEQYF	TGTGCCAGCAGCTTAGGACTAGCAAACGAGCAGTACTTC
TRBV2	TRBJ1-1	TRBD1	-	CASSERGTRGQNTEAFF	TGTGCCAGCAGTGAAAGGGGCACCAGGGGGCAGAACACTGAAGCTTTCTTT
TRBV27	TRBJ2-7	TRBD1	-	CASSFGQGYEQYF	TGTGCCAGCAGTTTCGGACAGGGCTACGAGCAGTACTTC
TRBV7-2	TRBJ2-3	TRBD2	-	CASVPRGSTDTQYF	TGTGCCAGCGTCCCGCGGGGGAGCACAGATACGCAGTATTTT
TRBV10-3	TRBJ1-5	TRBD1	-	CAISGGQFNQPQHF	TGTGCCATCAGTGGGGGACAGTTCAATCAGCCCCAGCATTTT
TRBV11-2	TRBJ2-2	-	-	CASSLLRGNTGELFF	TGTGCCAGCAGCTTACTTCGCGGGAACACCGGGGAGCTGTTTTTT
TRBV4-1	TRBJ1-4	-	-	CASSLATNEKLFF	TGCGCCAGCAGCCTAGCAACTAATGAAAAACTGTTTTTT
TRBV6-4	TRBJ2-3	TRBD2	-	CASSVIAGGTDTQYF	TGTGCCAGCAGTGTAATAGCGGGAGGCACAGATACGCAGTATTTT
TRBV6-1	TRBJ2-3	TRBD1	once	CASSAGTGVSDTQYF	TGTGCCAGCAGTGCCGGGACAGGCGTAAGCGATACGCAGTATTTT
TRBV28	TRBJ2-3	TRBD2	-	CASSLSAFPQTSGGRDTQYF	TGTGCCAGCAGTTTATCAGCGTTCCCCCAGACTAGCGGGGGGAGAGATACGCAGTATTTT